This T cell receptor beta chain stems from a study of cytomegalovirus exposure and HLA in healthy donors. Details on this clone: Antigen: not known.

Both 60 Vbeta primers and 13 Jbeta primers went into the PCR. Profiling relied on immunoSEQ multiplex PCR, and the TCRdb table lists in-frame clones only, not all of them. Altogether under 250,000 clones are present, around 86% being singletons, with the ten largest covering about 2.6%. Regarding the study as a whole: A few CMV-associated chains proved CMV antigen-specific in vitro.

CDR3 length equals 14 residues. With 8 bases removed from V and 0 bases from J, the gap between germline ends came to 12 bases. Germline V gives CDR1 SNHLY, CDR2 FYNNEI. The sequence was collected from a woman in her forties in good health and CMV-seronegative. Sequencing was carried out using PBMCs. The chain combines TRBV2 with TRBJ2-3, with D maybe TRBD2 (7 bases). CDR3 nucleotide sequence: TGTGCCAGCGTTAGGGGGGGAAGCACAGATACGCAGTATTTT. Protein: CASVRGGSTDTQYF.